One sample yielded the 18 T cell receptor beta chains listed below, sequenced in a study of beta chain features in type 1 diabetes. Since all of the isolated RNA was reverse transcribed, expressed TCRB transcripts were what got sequenced. The assay was immunoSEQ multiplex PCR, and TCRdb's table has in-frame clones only and misses some. The repertoire holds hundreds of thousands of clones, with approximately 10% as singletons. Sample: naive CD4+ T cells from blood. These receptors were taken from a young woman in good health.

The chain employs TRBV30 and TRBJ2-5, with a possible D match to TRBD1 (5 bases). The V end lost 1 base, the J end lost 6 bases, and 12 bases lay between the germline ends. The CDR3 has 13 amino acids. Germline CDR1 is GTSNPN and CDR2 is SVGIG (reference sequence). The CDR3 DNA sequence: TGTGCCTGGAGTGGGAAGGGGTTAAAGACCCAGTACTTC. Encoded protein: CAWSGKGLKTQYF.

This clone was observed a few times. The chain carries TRBV10-3 and TRBJ1-3; no reliable D call. Deletions cut 6 bases from V and 0 bases from J, with 9 bases between. Germline V gene lookup returns CDR1 ENHRY and CDR2 SYGVKD. There are 14 residues in the CDR3. CDR3 in amino acids: CAISSKSSGNTIYF. DNA of the CDR3: TGTGCCATCAGCTCCAAGTCCTCTGGAAACACCATATATTTT.

The J gene is TRBJ1-2, the V gene TRBV6-1; 7 nucleotides align to TRBD1. Germline V gives CDR1 MNHNS, CDR2 SASEGT. With 6 bases clipped from V and 0 bases from J, the junction kept 7 bases outside the gene matches. This CDR3 is built from 15 residues. The CDR3 loop is CASSEGQRTNYGYTF. CDR3 coding DNA: TGTGCCAGCAGCGAGGGACAGCGTACTAACTATGGCTACACCTTC.

This chain links TRBV7-2 with TRBJ1-1; tentative D call: TRBD1 (6 bases). The CDR3 loop spans 13 amino acids. The germline CDR1 and CDR2 sequences are SGHTA and FQGNSA. The ends were cut back, 6 bases at V and 2 bases at J, with 10 bases in the middle. CDR3 amino acids: CASSRQVNTEAFF. In DNA form, the CDR3 reads TGTGCCAGCAGTAGACAGGTAAACACTGAAGCTTTCTTT.

This clone was found many times. The chain links TRBV28 to TRBJ2-7, with D possibly being TRBD1 (5 bases). The CDR3 consists of 12 residues. Germline CDR1 and CDR2: MDHEN and SYDVKM. With 2 bases removed from V and 5 bases from J, the gap between germline ends came to 7 bases. This CDR3 reads CASSLGADEQYV. The CDR3 DNA sequence: TGTGCCAGCAGTTTAGGGGCAGACGAGCAGTACGTC.

The chain carries TRBV6-5 and TRBJ2-1, with D perhaps TRBD1 (5 bases). Trimming took 6 bases from V and 0 from J, leaving 12 bases between them. The CDR3 extends over 15 amino acids. Germline assignment: CDR1 MNHEY and CDR2 SVGAGI. CDR3 nucleotides: TGTGCCAGCAGGGTCACAGGAAGCTCCTACAATGAGCAGTTCTTC. It encodes CASRVTGSSYNEQFF.

This clone turned up a few times. V is TRBV7-9 and J is TRBJ1-2; no firm D call. V was cut by 3 bases and J by 4 bases, with 9 bases left in between. CDR1 is SEHNR, CDR2 FQNEAQ, per germline (reference sequence). The CDR3 spans 13 residues. The CDR3 here is CASSFPGVYGYTF. The CDR3 DNA reads as TGTGCCAGCAGCTTCCCCGGGGTCTATGGCTACACCTTC.

This clone was detected ten times or more. The CDR3 nucleotides are TGTGCCAGTAGAAACCGGGATCCTAATGAGCAGTTCTTC. Amino acids: CASRNRDPNEQFF. V gene TRBV19 combines with J gene TRBJ2-1; TRBD2 is a possible D gene (5 bases). V gave up 6 bases and J gave up 7 bases, with 13 bases separating them. The CDR3 runs to 13 residues. Germline CDR1 reads LNHDA; CDR2 reads SQIVND (reference sequence).

J is TRBJ1-5 and V is TRBV28; 7 nucleotides align to TRBD1. This CDR3 comprises 18 residues. Per germline, CDR1 MDHEN and CDR2 SYDVKM. J was trimmed by 8 bases and V by 11 bases; bases with no gene match: 27. CDR3 region: CAGIPQGNNDKGMEPQHF. The CDR3 DNA reads TGTGCCGGAATTCCACAGGGGAACAATGATAAAGGGATGGAGCCCCAGCATTTT.

The chain joins TRBV7-2 to TRBJ2-1, with 9 bases matching TRBD2. CDR3 length equals 17 residues. Germline assignment: CDR1 SGHTA and CDR2 FQGNSA. J was trimmed by 7 bases and V by 4 bases; bases with no gene match: 14. The CDR3 coding sequence is TGTGCCAGCAGCTACCACCCGCTAGCGGGATTAGGAAATGAGCAGTTCTTC. It translates to CASSYHPLAGLGNEQFF.

This clone has only a few counts. The genes are TRBV30 and TRBJ1-1; TRBD1 agrees at 7 bases. The CDR3 contains 13 residues. V was clipped by 2 bases and J by 3 bases; unmatched bases: 3. Germline lookup yields CDR1 GTSNPN and CDR2 SVGIG (reference sequence). CDR3 nucleotides: TGTGCCTGGAGTTCAGGGGGGGACACTGAAGCTTTCTTT. This codes for CAWSSGGDTEAFF.

This chain uses TRBV4-2 with TRBJ2-1; 9 nucleotides match TRBD1. The germline V gene has CDR1 LGHNA and CDR2 YNFKEQ. V was clipped by 0 bases and J by 1 base; unmatched bases: 7. The CDR3 covers 18 residues. CDR3 protein: CASSQEGQGQGSYNEQFF. CDR3 DNA: TGTGCCAGCAGCCAAGAGGGCCAGGGACAGGGTTCCTACAATGAGCAGTTCTTC.

The V gene is TRBV4-3, the J gene TRBJ1-2, with D possibly matching TRBD1 (6 bases). Trimming pared 1 base from V and 3 bases from J, leaving 12 bases between. Germline CDR1 reads LGHNA; CDR2 reads YSLEER. The CDR3 consists of 15 residues. CDR3 nucleotide sequence: TGCGCCAGCAGCCAAGTGGACAGAGGATACTATGGCTACACCTTC. Its protein product is CASSQVDRGYYGYTF.

This clone was seen only a few times. The chain uses TRBV6-5 and TRBJ2-6; D remains ambiguous. The germline gives CDR1 MNHEY, CDR2 SVGAGI. This CDR3 spans 12 amino acids. Trimming pared 8 bases from V and 0 bases from J, leaving 2 bases between. CDR3 residues: CASHSGANVLTF. The CDR3 coding sequence is TGTGCCAGCCACTCTGGGGCCAACGTCCTGACTTTC.

This clone showed up just a few times. The chain has TRBV6-6 and TRBJ2-1; D is ambiguous. Trimming stripped 0 bases from V and 4 bases from J, with 7 bases between. Germline CDR1 reads MNHNY; CDR2 reads SVGAGI (reference sequence). The CDR3 covers 14 residues. CDR3 amino acids: CASSYSWGYNEQFF. The CDR3 DNA reads as TGTGCCAGCAGTTACTCGTGGGGTTACAATGAGCAGTTCTTC.

The rearrangement links TRBV15 to TRBJ2-5, with 7 bases that match TRBD2. The CDR3 runs to 14 residues. The germline gives CDR1 LNHNV, CDR2 YYDKDF (reference sequence). Trimming took 2 bases from V and 1 from J; bases not matched to a gene: 1. The CDR3 spells CATSRPSGQETQYF. The CDR3 DNA follows: TGTGCCACCAGCAGACCTAGCGGCCAAGAGACCCAGTACTTC.

This clone was observed many times. The V and J genes are TRBV29-1 and TRBJ2-1; D is possibly TRBD2 (5 bases). CDR3 size: 11 residues. The germline V and J ends were trimmed by 6 bases and 14 bases, with 17 bases remaining between them. Germline CDR1 is SQVTM and CDR2 is ANQGSEA. The CDR3 loop is CSVADEDFKFF. The DNA of the CDR3 is TGCAGCGTAGCGGACGAGGACTTCAAGTTCTTC.

V is TRBV6-5 and J is TRBJ1-5; D call uncertain. CDR1 MNHEY and CDR2 SVGAGI come from the germline V gene. The CDR3 runs 14 residues. Trimming left V 3 bases short and J 5 bases short, with 11 bases between. The CDR3 protein is CASSYGRSHQPQHF. The CDR3 region has the DNA TGTGCCAGCAGTTATGGCAGGTCCCATCAGCCCCAGCATTTT.